A single sample gave rise to the 30 T cell receptor beta chains below, sequenced in a study of regulatory T cells in long-lasting Graves disease. Both iRepertoire HTBI primers and Arm-PCR of CDR3 regions were used to build the TCR beta libraries. TCRdb re-called the multiplex PCR reads through MiXCR, storing one row per CDR3 protein. This table holds 540,000 or so distinct CDR3 sequences, approximately 13% found once. Time point noted: newly diagnosed GD, antithyroid drugs for less than 3 months. PBMC RNA was the source of the TCR library. The sample was also linked to a second study, of T cells in Graves' hyperthyroidism and ophthalmopathy.

This specimen was peripheral blood mononuclear cells (PBMCs), taken at new diagnosis, from a patient treated with antithyroid drugs. The receptors were gathered from a man between 25 and 39 years old with Graves disease.

At least ten counts were recorded for this clonotype. The chain has TRBV20-1 and TRBJ2-3; either TRBD1 or TRBD2 may supply D (6 bases each). Per the germline V gene, CDR1 is DFQATT and CDR2 is SNEGSKA (reference sequence). The length of the CDR3 is 13 residues. Trimming removed 4 bases at V and 8 bases at J, with 16 bases between. CDR3 sequence: CSAKGVAVGTQYF. CDR3 in DNA: TGCAGTGCTAAGGGGGTAGCGGTTGGTACGCAGTATTTT.

The chain links TRBV12-5 to TRBJ2-5, with a possible D match to TRBD2 (5 bases). CDR1 is LGHNT, CDR2 FRNRAP, per germline. V lost 6 bases and J 5 bases, leaving 13 bases between the germline ends. The CDR3 has 13 residues. The CDR3 protein is CASGLPGLETQYF. CDR3 in DNA: TGTGCTAGTGGCCTTCCGGGATTGGAGACCCAGTACTTC.

To note about this clonotype: A much larger clone differs from this one at a single base, so this may be a read error. V and J are TRBV7-8 and TRBJ2-1; 10 bases align to TRBD2. Losses at the gene ends were 8 bases for V and 3 bases for J; bases not matched to a gene: 7. The germline V gene encodes CDR1 SGHVS and CDR2 FQNEAQ. CDR3 length: 15 residues. CDR3 in DNA: TGTGCCAGCGGCCTCCTAGCGGGGGACTACAATGAGCAGTTCTTC. Residues: CASGLLAGDYNEQFF.

This clonotype was counted at least ten times. Since a much larger clone is just one base distant, this may be a read error. The chain combines TRBV2 with TRBJ2-7, with D possibly matching TRBD1 (5 bases). Germline CDR1 reads SNHLY; CDR2 reads FYNNEI. This CDR3 contains 11 residues. V dropped 6 bases and J dropped 5 bases, with 8 bases sitting between them. CDR3 in amino acids: CASSQGDEQYF. The DNA of the CDR3 is TGTGCCAGCAGCCAAGGGGACGAGCAGTACTTC.

This clonotype was observed at least ten times. V is TRBV27 and J is TRBJ1-1; D might be TRBD1 (5 bases). This CDR3 is 15 amino acids long. The germline CDR1 and CDR2 sequences are MNHEY and SMNVEV (reference sequence). With 4 bases removed from V and 4 bases from J, the gap between germline ends came to 16 bases. The CDR3 loop reads CASSSGWGKGTEAFF. The DNA for the CDR3 is TGTGCCAGCAGTTCTGGATGGGGGAAGGGCACTGAAGCTTTCTTT.

This clonotype has a count of ten or more. The rearrangement uses TRBV2 and TRBJ2-7; D uncertain. V was cut by 8 bases and J by 3 bases, with 14 bases left in between. The germline V gene has CDR1 SNHLY and CDR2 FYNNEI. This CDR3 has 13 amino acids. CDR3 sequence (DNA): TGTGCCAGCGTATCCCTTTCTTTCTACGAGCAGTACTTC. Translating gives CASVSLSFYEQYF.

This clonotype was found a few times. The V and J genes are TRBV27 and TRBJ2-3; the D gene could be TRBD1 or TRBD2 (5 bases each). The germline CDR1 and CDR2 sequences are MNHEY and SMNVEV (reference sequence). The V end was cut by 2 bases, the J end by 4 bases, with 16 bases between. This CDR3 has 16 residues. CDR3 region: CASSLILGWDPDTQYF. CDR3 in DNA: TGTGCCAGCAGTTTAATTCTGGGATGGGACCCAGATACGCAGTATTTT.

Comment on this clonotype: This sequence may be a read error, since a much larger clone differs from it by one base. The CDR3 does not close with the conserved phenylalanine or tryptophan, likely indicating a read error. The chain employs TRBV12-3 or TRBV12-4 and TRBJ1-1, with D uncertain. This CDR3 contains 12 residues. V lost 3 bases to trimming and J lost 3 bases, with 5 bases between them. CDR3 sequence: CASSFSDTEAFL. The CDR3 nucleotides are TGTGCCAGCAGTTTCTCCGACACTGAAGCTTTCCTT.

There are a few counts of this clonotype. The chain couples TRBV20-1 to TRBJ2-2; D not resolved. The CDR3 is 13 amino acids. V gave up 1 base and J gave up 7 bases, with 10 bases separating them. Germline-derived CDR1 and CDR2 are DFQATT and SNEGSKA (reference sequence). The CDR3 sequence is CSARAPVVGELFF. The CDR3 region has the DNA TGCAGTGCTAGAGCCCCTGTGGTCGGGGAGCTGTTTTTT.

This clonotype has a count of ten or more. The genes are TRBV20-1 and TRBJ1-6; 8 bases fit TRBD1. The CDR3 consists of 14 residues. The germline gives CDR1 DFQATT, CDR2 SNEGSKA (reference sequence). The junction had 7 bases not matched to a gene; V was cut back by 5 bases and J by 7 bases. The CDR3 DNA is TGCAGTGCTCCGTCGACAGGGGTGAATTCACCCCTCCACTTT. It codes for CSAPSTGVNSPLHF.

This clonotype was counted ten times or more. The chain has TRBV10-1 and TRBJ1-1; D perhaps matches TRBD1 (6 bases). Germline CDR1 reads WNHNN; CDR2 reads SYGVQD (reference sequence). Between the trimmed V and J ends, which lost 4 bases and 3 bases, there was a span of 12 bases. CDR3 length: 14 amino acids. Here the CDR3 DNA reads TGCGCCAGCAGTGCCGGGGACACCTACACTGAAGCTTTCTTT. Its protein product is CASSAGDTYTEAFF.

This clonotype was seen repeatedly, ten times or more. This sequence joins TRBV6-1 and TRBJ2-1, with a weak D call TRBD2 (6 bases). CDR1 and CDR2 (germline): MNHNS, SASEGT. This CDR3 spans 17 amino acids. V was cut by 5 bases and J by 5 bases, with 22 bases left in between. The CDR3: CASSRRLGTARDNEQFF. In DNA, the CDR3 is TGTGCCAGCAGTAGGAGGCTAGGGACTGCTCGGGACAATGAGCAGTTCTTC.

With regard to this clonotype: Compared with germline, one end of the junction differs, possibly owing to a read error. The chain couples TRBV30 to TRBJ2-6; maybe TRBD1 (5 bases). CDR3 length: 19 residues. Germline values: CDR1 GTSNPN, CDR2 SVGIG (reference sequence). The CDR3 protein is CAWSVLWGRVRSGANVLAF. The CDR3 coding sequence is TGTGCCTGGAGTGTACTTTGGGGCAGGGTGCGCTCTGGGGCCAACGTCCTGGCTTTC. Combining the CDR3 with reference TRBV30 and TRBJ2-6 gives the whole variable domain SQTIHQWPATLVQPVGSPLSLECTVEGTSNPNLYWYRQAAGRGLQLLFYSVGIGQISSEVPQNLSASRPQDRQFILSSKKLLLSDSGFYLCAWSVLWGRVRSGANVLAFGAGSRLTVL.

This clonotype was detected only a few times. V gene TRBV24-1 combines with J gene TRBJ2-3, with TRBD2 as a possible D gene (6 bases). This CDR3 has 16 residues. Trimming removed 2 bases from V and 4 bases from J, with 15 bases in between. Germline V gene lookup returns CDR1 KGHDR and CDR2 SFDVKD. CDR3 nucleotide sequence: TGTGCCACCAGTGATTCTCGGGGGACCCTCTCAGATACGCAGTATTTT. This translates into CATSDSRGTLSDTQYF.

This clonotype came up a few times. J is TRBJ2-3 and V is TRBV6-9; D is uncertain. Germline V lookup: CDR1 MNHGY, CDR2 SVAAGI. V lost 3 bases to trimming and J lost 5 bases, with 9 bases between them. This CDR3 has 13 residues. The CDR3 DNA sequence: TGTGCCAGCAGTTACCGCTTTGGAGATACGCAGTATTTT. It translates to CASSYRFGDTQYF.

This clonotype was seen at least ten times. The rearrangement uses TRBV20-1 and TRBJ2-7; the match to TRBD2 covers 7 bases. V lost 7 bases to trimming and J lost 2 bases; unmatched junction nucleotides: 11. The CDR3 has 14 amino acids. Germline lookup yields CDR1 DFQATT and CDR2 SNEGSKA (reference sequence). Written as DNA, the CDR3 is TGCAGTGGGGGGAGCGGGACCCGGGCCTACGAGCAGTACTTC. Translation gives CSGGSGTRAYEQYF.

This clonotype was picked up a small number of times. An end of the junction differs from the germline gene, which may be a read error. The chain carries TRBV5-1 and TRBJ2-1; 11 bases fit TRBD2. The germline V gene has CDR1 SGHRS and CDR2 YFSETQ. This CDR3 contains 18 residues. CDR3 DNA: TGTGCCAGCAGCGTAGGACTAGCGGGCCTAAGCTCCTACAATGAGCAGTTCTTC. Its protein is CASSVGLAGLSSYNEQFF.

Remarks on this clonotype: Given a much more abundant clone one base away, this may be a read error. Given the absence of the conserved phenylalanine or tryptophan at the CDR3 end, a read error is likely. The chain couples TRBV2 to TRBJ2-7; D could derive from TRBD1 or TRBD2 (5 bases each). Trimming pared 10 bases from V and 7 bases from J, leaving 20 bases between. CDR1 is SNHLY, CDR2 FYNNEI, per germline. This CDR3 region has 13 residues. CDR3 residues: CAISRGPLKEQYL. CDR3 DNA sequence: TGTGCCATCTCAAGGGGACCGTTGAAAGAGCAGTACCTC.

This clonotype was recorded at least ten times. The chain carries TRBV6-1 and TRBJ2-7, with D perhaps TRBD1 (6 bases). The V gene's germline CDR1 is MNHNS and CDR2 SASEGT. This CDR3 region has 14 residues. The ends were cut back, 5 bases at V and 2 bases at J, with 13 bases in the middle. The CDR3 protein is CASSPWTETYEQYF. The DNA for the CDR3 is TGTGCCAGCAGTCCCTGGACAGAAACCTACGAGCAGTACTTC.

Comment on this clonotype: A read error is the likely source, as a far larger clone sits one nucleotide away. The rearrangement links TRBV12-3 or TRBV12-4 to TRBJ2-3; D unresolved. This CDR3 is built from 13 residues. The CDR3 spells CPSTQGDTDTQYF. For the CDR3, the DNA is TGTCCCAGCACTCAAGGTGACACAGATACGCAGTATTTT.

This clonotype was found a few times. This chain joins TRBV6-2 or TRBV6-3 and TRBJ2-2; TRBD2 matches at 11 bases. The CDR3 contains 15 residues. The V and J ends lost 6 bases and 1 base, in that order; junction bases with no gene match: 1. Germline V lookup: CDR1 MNHEY, CDR2 SVGEGT. The CDR3 region is CASRGLAENTGELFF. CDR3 bases: TGTGCCAGCAGGGGACTAGCGGAGAACACCGGGGAGCTGTTTTTT.

This clonotype was seen repeatedly, ten times or more. At one end, the junction sequence differs from germline, possibly due to a read error. The CDR3 loop reads CASSLLGTGGVGYTF. For the CDR3, the DNA is TGTGCCAGCAGCTTGCTCGGGACAGGGGGTGTTGGCTACACCTTC. The chain recombines TRBV5-1 with TRBJ1-2; 11 bases align to TRBD1. This CDR3 region has 15 residues. Per the germline V gene, CDR1 is SGHRS and CDR2 is YFSETQ.

This clonotype was recorded a few times. The V and J genes are TRBV14 and TRBJ2-7; D remains unclear. The CDR3 length is 12 residues. Germline V lookup: CDR1 SGHDN, CDR2 FVKESK. V lost 4 bases and J 5 bases, leaving 9 bases between the germline ends. The CDR3 reads CASSPGTHEQYF. The CDR3 region has the DNA TGTGCCAGCAGCCCGGGTACCCACGAGCAGTACTTC.

The sample holds many counts of this clonotype. J is TRBJ2-7 and V is TRBV6-1; D ambiguous. The CDR3 loop spans 15 amino acids. Trimming pared 4 bases from V and 6 bases from J, leaving 19 bases between. Germline values: CDR1 MNHNS, CDR2 SASEGT. The CDR3 region has the DNA TGTGCCAGCAGTGGACTCCTTGGTGTGGGTGCCGAGCAGTACTTC. The encoded protein is CASSGLLGVGAEQYF.

V usage is TRBV7-6 and J usage is TRBJ1-2; D remains ambiguous. This CDR3 spans 14 amino acids. V was clipped by 4 bases and J by 4 bases, with 13 bases between them. The germline CDR1 and CDR2 sequences are SGHVS and FNYEAQ. CDR3 sequence (DNA): TGTGCCAGCAGCTCCCCGGGAACTGCCTATGGCTACACCTTC. Its protein product is CASSSPGTAYGYTF.

Ten or more counts support this clonotype. The CDR3 loop reads CASVTIEGV. CDR3 in DNA: TGTGCCAGCGTTACCATTGAGGGTGTC. The V gene is TRBV27, the J gene TRBJ2-7; TRBD2 is a possible D gene (5 bases). This CDR3 contains 9 residues. CDR1 MNHEY and CDR2 SMNVEV come from the germline V gene (reference sequence).

The chain carries TRBV19 and TRBJ2-7; TRBD2 agrees at 10 bases. Per the germline V gene, CDR1 is LNHDA and CDR2 is SQIVND (reference sequence). Trimming took 5 bases from V and 9 from J; bases not matched to a gene: 7. The CDR3 spans 13 residues. DNA of the CDR3: TGTGCCAGTAGTGCCCTAGCGGGAGCTGCGCAGTACTTC. It translates to CASSALAGAAQYF.

This clonotype was counted at least ten times. This chain joins TRBV12-3 or TRBV12-4 and TRBJ2-1; perhaps TRBD2 as D (6 bases). The CDR3 consists of 14 residues. The V end lost 6 bases, the J end lost 6 bases, and 15 bases lay between the germline ends. CDR3 region: CASSETTRTNEQFF. CDR3 in DNA: TGTGCCAGCAGCGAAACGACTAGAACCAATGAGCAGTTCTTC.

This clonotype was recorded many times. This chain joins TRBV12-3 or TRBV12-4 and TRBJ1-2; D is unclear. This CDR3 spans 14 amino acids. V lost 2 bases and J lost 7, with 14 bases in between. The CDR3 DNA is TGTGCCAGCAGTTTAAGTTCGGGGAAGGGTGGCTACACCTTC. This sequence encodes CASSLSSGKGGYTF.

This clonotype showed up many times. The CDR3: CASSRPPTDTQYF. CDR3 nucleotide sequence: TGCGCCAGCAGCAGGCCCCCCACAGATACGCAGTATTTT. The chain joins TRBV5-1 to TRBJ2-3, with D hard to call. The CDR3 contains 13 residues. Trimming shortened V by 4 bases and J by 2 bases, and 8 bases separated the two germline ends. From germline, CDR1 is SGHRS and CDR2 YFSETQ.